This T cell receptor (beta chain) was found in a study of shared clonotypes between healthy human individuals. Across the study: Three CD4 naive, three CD4 memory, two CD8 naive and one CD8 memory plate were used per donor. General study points: Clonotype sharing across several donors was observed for roughly 5% of naive CD4 clonotypes.

Regarding this clone: Its antigen is still unknown.

V gave up 3 bases and J gave up 5 bases, with 7 bases separating them. The CDR3 is made up of 12 amino acids. CDR1 is SNHLY and CDR2 is FYNNEI in the germline V gene. The data were produced by immunoSEQ multiplex PCR, yet TCRdb's version contains in-frame clones alone and is incomplete. The data show some 680,000 clones, 73% seen once. The receptor was isolated from a woman in her 30s in good health. The sequenced sample was memory CD4+ T cells sorted from blood. Specified subset: CD45RA-negative fraction. V gene TRBV2 combines with J gene TRBJ2-5; D remains unclear. The CDR3 DNA reads as TGTGCCAGCAGTGACCGTTCGGAGACCCAGTACTTC. Its protein is CASSDRSETQYF.